The 22 T cell receptor beta chains below come from one sample, sequenced in a study of blood T cell repertoires in COVID-19. TCRdb keeps only in-frame clones here, not all; method: immunoSEQ multiplex PCR. Of 140,000 to 150,000 clones in the sample, approximately 85% are singletons; the top ten hold approximately 2%. The source material was peripheral blood. The receptors were sampled from a man aged 65 to 85 with acute or convalescent COVID-19.

The chain recombines TRBV11-2 with TRBJ2-2; D is unresolved. The germline gives CDR1 SGHAT, CDR2 FQNNGV. The CDR3 loop spans 13 amino acids. V lost 5 bases and J lost 4, with 8 bases in between. The CDR3 DNA reads TGTGCCAGCAGCGCCTTAGTCACCGGGGAGCTGTTTTTT. It is translated as CASSALVTGELFF.

The CDR3 here is CASSLSPDSPLHF. The CDR3 DNA reads TGTGCCAGCAGCTTGTCCCCGGATTCACCCCTCCACTTT. This chain uses TRBV5-8 with TRBJ1-6, with no clear D. This CDR3 contains 13 residues. Per the germline V gene, CDR1 is SGHTS and CDR2 is YDEGEE. V was shortened by 1 base and J by 8 bases, with 7 bases between the two germline ends.

The chain recombines TRBV9 with TRBJ2-7; D is uncertain. With 0 bases removed from V and 4 bases from J, the gap between germline ends came to 14 bases. Germline CDR1 is SGDLS and CDR2 is YYNGEE. This CDR3 contains 15 residues. The CDR3 nucleotides read TGTGCCAGCAGCGTAGAGCCTGAAACCTTTTACGAGCAGTACTTC. This codes for CASSVEPETFYEQYF. Drawing the rest from reference TRBV9 and TRBJ2-7, the complete variable domain is DSGVTQTPKHLITATGQRVTLRCSPRSGDLSVYWYQQSLDQGLQFLIQYYNGEERAKGNILERFSAQQFPDLHSELNLSSLELGDSALYFCASSVEPETFYEQYFGPGTRLTVT.

V gene TRBV12-3 or TRBV12-4 combines with J gene TRBJ1-1, with D unclear. The CDR3 spans 13 residues. V shed 6 bases and J shed 2 bases, with 10 bases lying between them. Here the CDR3 DNA reads TGTGCCAGCAGGTTCAGTGCTAACACTGAAGCTTTCTTT. Translating gives CASRFSANTEAFF.

This clone is a singleton in its sample. Within the sample, other DNA sequences also encode this same CDR3. The chain has TRBV6-6 and TRBJ2-7; the D is unclear. Germline assignment: CDR1 MNHNY and CDR2 SVGAGI (reference sequence). Between the trimmed V and J ends, which lost 6 bases and 1 base, there was a span of 7 bases. The CDR3 length is 12 residues. CDR3 residues: CASSPSSYEQYF. The CDR3 DNA is TGTGCCAGCAGCCCTTCGTCCTACGAGCAGTACTTC.

The chain recombines TRBV28 with TRBJ2-2; 7 positions match TRBD2. CDR3 length: 15 amino acids. Germline trimming cut 3 bases from V and 2 bases from J; bases unmatched to any gene: 3. The V gene's germline CDR1 is MDHEN and CDR2 SYDVKM. CDR3 sequence: CASSFGGSNTGELFF. CDR3 bases: TGTGCCAGCAGTTTCGGCGGGAGTAACACCGGGGAGCTGTTTTTT.

This rearrangement joins TRBV11-3 to TRBJ1-6; tentatively, D is TRBD1 (5 bases). Trimming pared 2 bases from V and 3 bases from J, leaving 14 bases between. This CDR3 has 17 amino acids. The germline V gene has CDR1 SGHNT and CDR2 YENEEA. The CDR3, as DNA: TGTGCCAGCAGCTTACCCATTTTGACAGACTATAATTCACCCCTCCACTTT. Protein product: CASSLPILTDYNSPLHF.

This clone turned up a few times. J is TRBJ1-5 and V is TRBV6-7; D remains unclear. TRBV6-7 is reported as an ORF; its role is uncertain. The ends were cut back, 5 bases at V and 6 bases at J, with 2 bases in the middle. The CDR3 length is 10 residues. The CDR3 sequence: CASSRQPQHF. DNA for the CDR3: TGTGCCAGCAGTCGTCAGCCCCAGCATTTT.

The chain couples TRBV19 to TRBJ1-1; D possibly corresponds to TRBD1 (5 bases). Germline loops: CDR1 LNHDA, CDR2 SQIVND (reference sequence). This CDR3 is built from 12 residues. Trimming removed 8 bases at V and 0 bases at J, with 7 bases between. Here the CDR3 DNA reads TGTGCCAGTGACAGCATGAACACTGAAGCTTTCTTT. This sequence encodes CASDSMNTEAFF.

This sequence joins TRBV14 and TRBJ1-6; D call uncertain. The CDR3 sequence is 13 residues long. Germline values: CDR1 SGHDN, CDR2 FVKESK. The ends were cut back, 4 bases at V and 6 bases at J, with 7 bases in the middle. CDR3 in DNA: TGTGCCAGCAGCCCTTTCAGTAATTCACCCCTCCACTTT. This codes for CASSPFSNSPLHF.

This clone was counted a few times. The chain couples TRBV14 to TRBJ2-7, with D possibly TRBD1 on 5 matching bases. The V end was cut by 1 base, the J end by 3 bases, with 10 bases between. Germline V CDR1 and CDR2: SGHDN, FVKESK. CDR3 size: 14 residues. CDR3 region: CASSQGKGIYEQYF. Written as DNA, the CDR3 is TGTGCCAGCAGCCAAGGCAAGGGGATCTACGAGCAGTACTTC.

This sequence joins TRBV9 and TRBJ2-2; 7 bases align to TRBD2. Germline CDR1 is SGDLS and CDR2 is YYNGEE. The ends lost 0 bases at V and 6 bases at J; junction bases unmatched: 5. There are 15 residues in the CDR3. Here the CDR3 reads CASSVESAGPGELFF. DNA for the CDR3: TGTGCCAGCAGCGTAGAGTCAGCGGGACCCGGGGAGCTGTTTTTT.

This chain joins TRBV7-2 and TRBJ1-2; 8 nucleotides match TRBD1. Germline V CDR1 and CDR2: SGHTA, FQGNSA. V shed 3 bases, J shed 2 bases, and the junction held 2 bases outside the gene matches. This CDR3 contains 14 residues. CDR3 region: CASSLNRGNYGYTF. In DNA form, the CDR3 reads TGTGCCAGCAGCTTGAACAGGGGGAACTATGGCTACACCTTC.

The chain is built from TRBV28 and TRBJ1-6, with TRBD1 as a possible D gene (6 bases). The germline V gene encodes CDR1 MDHEN and CDR2 SYDVKM. This CDR3 is built from 13 residues. Between the trimmed V and J ends, which lost 10 bases and 4 bases, there was a span of 11 bases. CDR3: CATRQGYNSPLHF. Written as DNA, the CDR3 is TGTGCCACCCGCCAGGGGTATAATTCACCCCTCCACTTT.

V and J are TRBV5-1 and TRBJ2-2, with 10 nucleotides matching TRBD2. The J segment lost 3 bases and the V segment lost 3 bases, leaving 2 bases of the junction unmatched. CDR3 length equals 15 residues. Germline lookup yields CDR1 SGHRS and CDR2 YFSETQ. CDR3 coding DNA: TGCGCCAGCAGCTACCTAGCGGGAGACACCGGGGAGCTGTTTTTT. Protein sequence: CASSYLAGDTGELFF. Filled out from reference TRBV5-1 and TRBJ2-2, the complete variable domain reads KAGVTQTPRYLIKTRGQQVTLSCSPISGHRSVSWYQQTPGQGLQFLFEYFSETQRNKGNFPGRFSGRQFSNSRSEMNVSTLELGDSALYLCASSYLAGDTGELFFGEGSRLTVL.

The V and J genes are TRBV6-5 and TRBJ2-7, with D possibly TRBD1 on 5 matching bases. The ends were cut back, 4 bases at V and 2 bases at J, with 15 bases in the middle. This CDR3 spans 15 amino acids. From germline, CDR1 is MNHEY and CDR2 SVGAGI. The CDR3 DNA reads as TGTGCCAGCAGTTTGCGGCGACAGAATACCTACGAGCAGTACTTC. It encodes CASSLRRQNTYEQYF.

The count of this clone is one. The chain links TRBV3-1 (or the pseudogene TRBV3-2) to TRBJ1-6, with D tentatively TRBD1 (5 bases). V lost 0 bases, J lost 10 bases, and 10 bases lay in between. The CDR3 sequence is 14 residues long. CDR1 is LGHDT, CDR2 YNNKEL, per germline (reference sequence). CDR3: CASSQDQGWSPLHF. Written as DNA, the CDR3 is TGTGCCAGCAGCCAAGATCAGGGTTGGTCACCCCTCCACTTT.

This sequence joins TRBV11-3 and TRBJ2-2, with a tentative D call TRBD1 (5 bases). CDR1 SGHNT and CDR2 YENEEA come from the germline V gene. The CDR3 contains 13 residues. The V end lost 5 bases, the J end lost 5 bases, and 9 bases lay between the germline ends. The CDR3 bases are TGTGCCAGCAGCGCGCGGACAACCGGGGAGCTGTTTTTT. Amino acid sequence: CASSARTTGELFF.

This clone has a single count. Lacking the conserved final phenylalanine or tryptophan, this CDR3 likely reflects a read error. No DNA is shown, since the ends of the CDR3 on it are uncertain; the CDR3 is the one TCRdb lists. The chain couples TRBV18 to TRBJ2-3; no check of the table's D call, TRBD2, against the DNA was made. The CDR3 is 13 amino acids in total, end residues counted. CDR1 and CDR2 (germline): KGHSH, LQKENI. The CDR3 region is CASSPREGEGLVL.

The chain has TRBV11-2 and TRBJ2-5; weak D call: TRBD2 (5 bases). This CDR3 has 12 amino acids. Germline lookup yields CDR1 SGHAT and CDR2 FQNNGV. Trimming shortened V by 0 bases and J by 10 bases, and 9 bases separated the two germline ends. CDR3 sequence: CASSLDPRVQYF. The CDR3 region has the DNA TGTGCCAGCAGCTTAGATCCGCGGGTCCAGTACTTC.

The V call is TRBV3-1 (or the pseudogene TRBV3-2), the J call TRBJ2-5; possibly TRBD2 for D (6 bases). CDR3 size: 13 residues. In germline, CDR1 is LGHDT, CDR2 YNNKEL (reference sequence). V was cut by 3 bases and J by 7 bases, with 12 bases left in between. CDR3 sequence reads: CASSQKRAGTQYF. The CDR3 nucleotides read TGTGCCAGCAGCCAGAAAAGAGCGGGGACCCAGTACTTC.

The chain employs TRBV9 and TRBJ2-1; 8 positions agree with TRBD2. This CDR3 comprises 15 residues. J lost 4 bases, V lost 3 bases, and 6 bases had no gene match. The germline V gene has CDR1 SGDLS and CDR2 YYNGEE. Here the CDR3 reads CASSDRLASYNEQFF. The CDR3 DNA sequence: TGTGCCAGCAGCGACCGACTAGCGTCGTACAATGAGCAGTTCTTC.